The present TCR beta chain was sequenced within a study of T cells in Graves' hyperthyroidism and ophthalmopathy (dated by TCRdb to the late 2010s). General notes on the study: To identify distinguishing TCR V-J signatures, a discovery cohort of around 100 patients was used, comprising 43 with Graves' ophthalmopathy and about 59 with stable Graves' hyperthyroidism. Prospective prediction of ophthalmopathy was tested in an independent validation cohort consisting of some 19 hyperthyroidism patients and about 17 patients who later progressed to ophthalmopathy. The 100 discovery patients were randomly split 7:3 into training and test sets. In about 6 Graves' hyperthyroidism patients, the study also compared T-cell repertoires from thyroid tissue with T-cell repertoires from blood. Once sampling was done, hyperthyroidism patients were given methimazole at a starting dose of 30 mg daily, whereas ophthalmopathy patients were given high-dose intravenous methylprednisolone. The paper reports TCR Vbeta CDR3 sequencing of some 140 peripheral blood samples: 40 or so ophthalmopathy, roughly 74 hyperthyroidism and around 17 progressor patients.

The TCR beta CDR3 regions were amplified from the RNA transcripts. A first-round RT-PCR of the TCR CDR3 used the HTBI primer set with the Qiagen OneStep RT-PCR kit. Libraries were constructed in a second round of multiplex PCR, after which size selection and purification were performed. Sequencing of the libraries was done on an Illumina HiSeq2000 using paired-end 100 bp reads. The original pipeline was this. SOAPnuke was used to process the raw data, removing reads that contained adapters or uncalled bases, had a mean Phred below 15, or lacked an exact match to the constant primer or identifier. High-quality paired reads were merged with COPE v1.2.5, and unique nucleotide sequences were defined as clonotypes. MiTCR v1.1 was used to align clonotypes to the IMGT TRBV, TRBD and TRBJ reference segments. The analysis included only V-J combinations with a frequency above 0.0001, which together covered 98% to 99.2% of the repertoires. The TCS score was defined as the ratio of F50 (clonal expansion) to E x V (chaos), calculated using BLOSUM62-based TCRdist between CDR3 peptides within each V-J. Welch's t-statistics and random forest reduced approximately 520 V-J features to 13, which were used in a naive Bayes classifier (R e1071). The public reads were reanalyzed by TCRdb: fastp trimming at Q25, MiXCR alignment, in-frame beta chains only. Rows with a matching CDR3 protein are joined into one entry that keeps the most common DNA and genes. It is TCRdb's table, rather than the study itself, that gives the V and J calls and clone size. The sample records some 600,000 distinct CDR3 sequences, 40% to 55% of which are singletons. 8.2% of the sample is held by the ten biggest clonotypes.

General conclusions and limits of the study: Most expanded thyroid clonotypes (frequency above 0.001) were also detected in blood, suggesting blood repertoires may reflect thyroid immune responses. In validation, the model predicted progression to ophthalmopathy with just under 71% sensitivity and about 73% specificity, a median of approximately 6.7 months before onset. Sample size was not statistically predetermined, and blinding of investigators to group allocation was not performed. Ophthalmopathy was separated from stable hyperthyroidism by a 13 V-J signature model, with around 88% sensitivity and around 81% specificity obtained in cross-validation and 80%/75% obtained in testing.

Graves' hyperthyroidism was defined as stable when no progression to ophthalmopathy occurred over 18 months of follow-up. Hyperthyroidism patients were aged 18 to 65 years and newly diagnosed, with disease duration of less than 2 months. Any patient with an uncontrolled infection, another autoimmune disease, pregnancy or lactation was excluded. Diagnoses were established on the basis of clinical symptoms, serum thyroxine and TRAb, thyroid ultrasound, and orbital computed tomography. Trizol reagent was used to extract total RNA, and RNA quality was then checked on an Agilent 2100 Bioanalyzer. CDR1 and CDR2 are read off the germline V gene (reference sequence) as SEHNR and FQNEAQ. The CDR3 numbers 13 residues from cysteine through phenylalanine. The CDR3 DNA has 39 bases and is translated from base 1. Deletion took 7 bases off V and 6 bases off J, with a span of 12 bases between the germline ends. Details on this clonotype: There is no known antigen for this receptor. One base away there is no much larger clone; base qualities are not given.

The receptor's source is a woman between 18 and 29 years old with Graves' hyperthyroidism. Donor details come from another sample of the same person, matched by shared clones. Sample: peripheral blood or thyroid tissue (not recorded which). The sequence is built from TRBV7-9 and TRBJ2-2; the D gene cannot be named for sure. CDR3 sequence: CASNPFRSGELFF. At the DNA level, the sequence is TGTGCCAGCAACCCCTTTAGGTCCGGGGAGCTGTTTTTT. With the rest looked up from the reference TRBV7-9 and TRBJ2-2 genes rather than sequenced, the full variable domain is DTGVSQNPRHKITKRGQNVTFRCDPISEHNRLYWYRQTLGQGPEFLTYFQNEAQLEKSRLLSDRFSAERPKGSFSTLEIQRTEQGDSAMYLCASNPFRSGELFFGEGSRLTVL.